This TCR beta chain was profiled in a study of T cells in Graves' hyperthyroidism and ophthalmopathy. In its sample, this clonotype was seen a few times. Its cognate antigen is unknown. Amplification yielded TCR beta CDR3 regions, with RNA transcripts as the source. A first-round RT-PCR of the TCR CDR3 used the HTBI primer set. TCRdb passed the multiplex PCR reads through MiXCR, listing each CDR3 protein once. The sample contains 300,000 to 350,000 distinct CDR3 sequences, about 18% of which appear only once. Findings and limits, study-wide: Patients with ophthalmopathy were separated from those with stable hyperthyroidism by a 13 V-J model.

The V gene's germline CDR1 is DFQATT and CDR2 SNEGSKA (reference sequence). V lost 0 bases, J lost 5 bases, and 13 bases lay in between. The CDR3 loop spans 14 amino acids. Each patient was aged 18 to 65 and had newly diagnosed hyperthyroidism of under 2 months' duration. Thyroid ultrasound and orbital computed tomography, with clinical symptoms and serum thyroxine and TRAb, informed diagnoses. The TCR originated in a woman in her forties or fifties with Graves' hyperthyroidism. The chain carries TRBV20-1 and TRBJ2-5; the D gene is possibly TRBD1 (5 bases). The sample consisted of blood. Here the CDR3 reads CSAREGAGRETQYF. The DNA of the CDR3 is TGCAGTGCTAGAGAAGGGGCAGGGCGGGAGACCCAGTACTTC.